The clone carrying this T cell receptor (beta chain) came up many times. Construction of the TCRbeta library involved unique molecular identifiers. TCRdb analysed the PCR reads with MiXCR anew, one entry per CDR3 protein. The sample includes around 680,000 distinct CDR3 sequences, around 16% of them seen just once. This sample is part of a study of T-cell reconstitution after alpha-beta-depleted transplantation in children. With V trimmed by 5 bases and J by 2 bases, 9 bases remained unmatched. The CDR3 extends over 17 amino acids. CDR1 is DFQATT and CDR2 is SNEGSKA in the germline V gene (reference sequence).

The material sequenced was PBMCs from the stem cell graft donor, taken from the stem cell graft. This sequence originates from a human donor who donated a stem cell graft to a child with acute myeloid leukemia. The rearrangement uses TRBV20-1 and TRBJ2-5; 15 bases match TRBD2. The CDR3 DNA sequence: TGCAGTGCTGGGACTAGCGGGGGGCCGGCCGGACAAGAGACCCAGTACTTC. Translation: CSAGTSGGPAGQETQYF.